The 16 T cell receptor beta chains below were found in one sample sequenced in a study of human CD8 memory T cell subsets. Sequencing libraries of TCR beta were made by UMI-labeled 5' RACE. Following a re-call of the 5' RACE reads, TCRdb has one entry per CDR3 protein and lacks DNA. This table holds about 10,000 distinct CDR3 sequences. Sequences were obtained from CD8+ stem-like memory T cells (TSCM and TCM) sorted from PBMCs. Subset given: stem-like memory CD8 T cells (TSTEM), CCR7+ PD-1- TIGIT-. Receptor source: a human donor in good health.

The V gene is TRBV27, the J gene TRBJ2-7; as DNA is missing, the TRBD2 call by TCRdb cannot be tested. Germline V gene sequence: CDR1 MNHEY, CDR2 SMNVEV (reference sequence). This CDR3 spans 14 amino acids. CDR3: CASSRSGFSYEQYF.

The chain couples TRBV4-1 to TRBJ1-2; checking the TCRdb D call of TRBD1 is not possible without DNA. Germline CDR1 MGHRA, CDR2 YSYEKL. CDR3 length: 14 residues. CDR3 sequence: CASSQVRGRDGYTF.

This chain joins TRBV29-1 and TRBJ2-7; TCRdb gives TRBD1 as the D gene, but with no DNA this cannot be confirmed. The germline CDR1 and CDR2 sequences are SQVTM and ANQGSEA. This CDR3 is built from 13 residues. The CDR3 protein is CSVRTGGSYEQYF.

V and J are TRBV14 and TRBJ2-7. The germline CDR1 and CDR2 sequences are SGHDN and FVKESK. The CDR3 runs 12 residues. The chain's CDR3 is CASSQDRYEQYF.

This sequence joins TRBV19 and TRBJ2-7; the D gene TCRdb calls, TRBD1, cannot be checked with no DNA. The germline gives CDR1 LNHDA, CDR2 SQIVND (reference sequence). This CDR3 has 14 amino acids. CDR3 residues: CASSFDRVGYEQYF.

This chain connects TRBV7-2 to TRBJ2-3; TCRdb outputs TRBD1, but without DNA this stays unchecked. The CDR3 runs 16 residues. The germline V gene has CDR1 SGHTA and CDR2 FQGNSA. The CDR3 reads CASSSGGQYVTDTQYF.

This CDR3 is CASSLKSGTYEQYF. The chain is built from TRBV4-2 and TRBJ2-7; absent DNA, TCRdb's TRBD1 call cannot be checked. The CDR3 extends over 14 amino acids. Germline loops: CDR1 LGHNA, CDR2 YNFKEQ.

The CDR3 spells CASSQSAGGGYGYTF. The V gene is TRBV16, the J gene TRBJ1-2; TCRdb lists TRBD1, though no DNA is available to test this call. CDR1 and CDR2 (germline): KGHSY, FQNENV. This CDR3 region has 15 residues.

In terms of frequency, this clonotype is medium-sized. The chain links TRBV7-6 to TRBJ2-7; TCRdb names TRBD1, which stays unverified in the absence of DNA. The CDR3 has 14 amino acids. Per the germline V gene, CDR1 is SGHVS and CDR2 is FNYEAQ. The CDR3: CASSSRQGAGEQYF.

The chain uses TRBV6-2 or TRBV6-3 and TRBJ2-1; TCRdb lists TRBD1, though no DNA is available to test this call. CDR3 length: 17 residues. From germline, CDR1 is MNHEY and CDR2 SVGEGT. CDR3: CASSYRTGDPSYNEQFF.

This chain's CDR3 is CSARVPGGNYEQYF. This chain joins TRBV20-1 and TRBJ2-7; TCRdb gives TRBD1 as the D gene, but with no DNA this cannot be confirmed. Germline V gene data show CDR1 as DFQATT and CDR2 as SNEGSKA (reference sequence). This CDR3 comprises 14 residues.

By frequency, this clonotype is hyperexpanded. This chain connects TRBV7-9 to TRBJ1-6; there is no DNA to check the TCRdb D call of TRBD1. CDR3 length equals 14 residues. In germline, CDR1 is SEHNR, CDR2 FQNEAQ (reference sequence). The chain's CDR3 is CASSPGQGNSPLHF.

The chain combines TRBV20-1 with TRBJ2-1; TCRdb lists TRBD2, though no DNA is available to test this call. The CDR3 consists of 16 residues. CDR1 is DFQATT and CDR2 is SNEGSKA in the germline V gene (reference sequence). CDR3 sequence reads: CSAIHPSGGGYNEQFF.

The V gene is TRBV4-1, the J gene TRBJ1-1; TCRdb proposes TRBD1, but this gene call is untestable without DNA. This CDR3 contains 14 residues. The germline CDR1 and CDR2 sequences are MGHRA and YSYEKL. CDR3 sequence: CASSQSPRGTEAFF.

According to its frequency, this clonotype is medium-sized. The chain recombines TRBV2 with TRBJ2-3; the TCRdb D gene call, TRBD1, has no DNA to confirm it. The V gene's germline CDR1 is SNHLY and CDR2 FYNNEI. The CDR3 is made up of 21 amino acids. Here the CDR3 reads CASSSGQADFSGRFGTDTQYF.

The rearrangement uses TRBV2 and TRBJ2-2. The V gene's germline CDR1 is SNHLY and CDR2 FYNNEI. CDR3 length: 11 amino acids. CDR3 residues: CASSENGELFF. Complete variable domain (other parts from reference TRBV2 and TRBJ2-2): EPEVTQTPSHQVTQMGQEVILRCVPISNHLYFYWYRQILGQKVEFLVSFYNNEISEKSEIFDDQFSVERPDGSNFTLKIRSTKLEDSAMYFCASSENGELFFGEGSRLTVL.